The 32 T cell receptor beta chains given below trace back to one sample, sequenced in a study of OX40 agonist ivuxolimab in advanced cancers. Some clones are missing from TCRdb's copy, which holds only in-frame ones; the method was immunoSEQ multiplex PCR. The sample contains 14,000 or so clones, 75% to 85% of which appear only once. The sequencing used CD4+ or CD8+ T cells sorted from blood, collected in a trial of the OX40 agonist ivuxolimab. These receptors were collected from an adult with an advanced solid tumor such as melanoma, head and neck, liver or kidney cancer.

The chain uses TRBV4-2 and TRBJ2-7; no reliable D call. CDR1 is LGHNA, CDR2 YNFKEQ, per germline. V was pared by 0 bases and J by 3 bases, with 15 bases between. The CDR3 totals 16 residues. This CDR3 is CASSQDRGIAGYEQYF. DNA of the CDR3: TGTGCCAGCAGCCAAGATCGCGGCATAGCAGGCTACGAGCAGTACTTC.

CDR3 loop: CAISLTGPGAQYF. For the CDR3, the DNA is TGTGCCATCAGCTTGACGGGCCCGGGGGCCCAGTACTTC. The V and J genes are TRBV10-3 and TRBJ2-5; TRBD2 might be the D (6 bases). Per the germline V gene, CDR1 is ENHRY and CDR2 is SYGVKD. V was pared by 6 bases and J by 9 bases, with 17 bases between. This CDR3 region has 13 residues.

Note on this clone: Possible read error: a much larger clone is one base away. The rearrangement joins TRBV7-8 to TRBJ2-1; D uncertain. Germline V CDR1 and CDR2: SGHVS, FQNEAQ. V lost 3 bases and J 5 bases, leaving 5 bases between the germline ends. The CDR3 spans 12 residues. The CDR3 region has the DNA TGTGCCAGCAGCTTCGGAAACAATGAGCAGTTCTTC. Residues: CASSFGNNEQFF.

The CDR3 sequence: CASSANKNTEAFF. CDR3 sequence (DNA): TGTGCCAGCAGTGCAAACAAGAACACTGAAGCTTTCTTT. The V call is TRBV6-4, the J call TRBJ1-1; D is uncertain. Trimming left V 4 bases short and J 1 base short, with 7 bases between. The CDR3 spans 13 residues. Germline V gene lookup returns CDR1 MRHNA and CDR2 SNTAGT.

The gene calls are TRBV7-9 and TRBJ2-5, with D uncertain. V dropped 2 bases and J dropped 3 bases, with 10 bases sitting between them. The CDR3 runs 14 residues. Germline CDR1 and CDR2: SEHNR and FQNEAQ (reference sequence). The CDR3 nucleotides read TGTGCCAGCAGCTTACCGCTGTCGAAAGAGACCCAGTACTTC. Its protein product is CASSLPLSKETQYF.

The V gene is TRBV11-2, the J gene TRBJ1-4, with TRBD1 identical over 9 bases. This CDR3 contains 17 residues. Per the germline V gene, CDR1 is SGHAT and CDR2 is FQNNGV. Losses at the gene ends were 3 bases for V and 0 bases for J; bases not matched to a gene: 5. The CDR3 DNA follows: TGTGCCAGCAGCTTGGGACAGGGTATCGCAACTAATGAAAAACTGTTTTTT. Encoded protein: CASSLGQGIATNEKLFF.

The J gene is TRBJ2-7, the V gene TRBV7-3; maybe TRBD1 (5 bases). Trimming took 2 bases from V and 6 from J, leaving 17 bases between them. This CDR3 has 15 residues. Germline CDR1 and CDR2: SGHTA and FQGTGA. This CDR3 reads CASSLVTGPTAEQYF. In nucleotides, the CDR3 is TGTGCCAGCAGCTTAGTTACCGGGCCGACAGCCGAGCAGTACTTC.

The chain employs TRBV27 and TRBJ1-5; D is uncertain. The CDR3 consists of 14 residues. Germline values: CDR1 MNHEY, CDR2 SMNVEV (reference sequence). V was pared by 6 bases and J by 6 bases, with 15 bases between. Written as DNA, the CDR3 is TGTGCCAGCAGCTATACCTTGGGTGCTCAGCCCCAGCATTTT. Translation gives CASSYTLGAQPQHF.

Only one count was recorded for this clone. J is TRBJ2-7 and V is TRBV19; 7 bases agree with TRBD2. The CDR3 extends over 15 amino acids. The V gene end was trimmed by 1 base and the J gene end by 6 bases; junction bases not matched to a gene: 9. Germline CDR1 is LNHDA and CDR2 is SQIVND (reference sequence). The CDR3 sequence is CASSIVGGRISEQYF. CDR3 nucleotide sequence: TGTGCCAGTAGTATAGTGGGCGGGAGAATCAGCGAGCAGTACTTC.

The V call is TRBV29-1, the J call TRBJ2-7; 10 bases fit TRBD2. The germline V gene encodes CDR1 SQVTM and CDR2 ANQGSEA. The CDR3 length is 15 residues. V gave up 4 bases and J gave up 3 bases; unmatched junction bases: 9. As DNA, the CDR3 is TGCAGCGTTGGGACTAGCGGACGAGGCATCTACGAGCAGTACTTC. This codes for CSVGTSGRGIYEQYF.

The genes are TRBV6-1 and TRBJ1-1; 9 nucleotides match TRBD1. The CDR3 totals 16 residues. V lost 1 base to trimming and J lost 3 bases; unmatched junction nucleotides: 6. Germline loops: CDR1 MNHNS, CDR2 SASEGT. CDR3 in amino acids: CASSEVGWTGDTEAFF. In DNA, the CDR3 is TGTGCCAGCAGTGAAGTTGGTTGGACAGGGGACACTGAAGCTTTCTTT.

The chain has TRBV29-1 and TRBJ2-3; 8 bases align to TRBD2. Unmatched junction bases numbered 8, after V lost 7 bases and J lost 2 bases. The length of the CDR3 is 14 residues. In germline, CDR1 is SQVTM, CDR2 ANQGSEA. The CDR3 DNA reads TGCAGCGCCAGAAGGACTAGCCCCACAGATACGCAGTATTTT. It is translated as CSARRTSPTDTQYF.

The chain is built from TRBV27 and TRBJ2-1, with TRBD2 matching over 9 bases. V dropped 0 bases and J dropped 3; count of bases not matched to a gene: 9. The germline V gene has CDR1 MNHEY and CDR2 SMNVEV (reference sequence). The CDR3 has 18 residues. This chain's CDR3 is CASSLSALTSGLYNEQFF. Written as DNA, the CDR3 is TGTGCCAGCAGTTTATCGGCCCTAACTAGCGGGCTCTACAATGAGCAGTTCTTC.

The CDR3 DNA reads TGTGCCAGCAGTCCCCTAAGCTACGAGCAGTACTTC. This encodes CASSPLSYEQYF. This rearrangement joins TRBV7-9 to TRBJ2-7; D remains unclear. The V end lost 6 bases, the J end lost 3 bases, and 9 bases lay between the germline ends. Germline V gene sequence: CDR1 SEHNR, CDR2 FQNEAQ (reference sequence). CDR3 length: 12 residues.

The gene calls are TRBV6-6 and TRBJ2-7; TRBD1 agrees at 7 bases. The V and J ends lost 6 bases and 6 bases, in that order; junction bases with no gene match: 11. Per germline, CDR1 MNHNY and CDR2 SVGAGI (reference sequence). This CDR3 spans 14 amino acids. CDR3: CASRKRDSPFEQYF. The CDR3 DNA follows: TGTGCCAGCAGAAAGAGGGACAGCCCTTTCGAGCAGTACTTC.

This clone ranks as large (0.1 to 1%). The chain couples TRBV5-4 to TRBJ2-7; possible D gene TRBD1, 6 bases. CDR1 is SGHNT, CDR2 YYREEE, per germline (reference sequence). The CDR3 contains 13 residues. Trimming took 4 bases from V and 0 from J, leaving 8 bases between them. CDR3 coding DNA: TGTGCCAGCAGCCGGGACAACTCCTACGAGCAGTACTTC. It translates to CASSRDNSYEQYF. Full variable domain (outside the CDR3, taken from reference TRBV5-4 and TRBJ2-7): ETGVTQSPTHLIKTRGQQVTLRCSSQSGHNTVSWYQQALGQGPQFIFQYYREEENGRGNFPPRFSGLQFPNYSSELNVNALELDDSALYLCASSRDNSYEQYFGPGTRLTVT.

J is TRBJ2-1 and V is TRBV28; 11 nucleotides agree with TRBD2. The CDR3 runs to 14 residues. The trim removed 6 bases at V and 13 bases at J, leaving 11 bases unmatched. CDR1 is MDHEN and CDR2 is SYDVKM in the germline V gene. The CDR3, as DNA: TGTGCCAGCAGCGAACTAGCGGGAGCTTCGGGACAGTTCTTC. It yields the protein CASSELAGASGQFF.

The sample holds a few counts of this clone. This chain links TRBV4-1 with TRBJ2-7, with TRBD2 as a possible D gene (5 bases). CDR3 length equals 15 residues. Germline assignment: CDR1 MGHRA and CDR2 YSYEKL. The V and J ends lost 2 bases and 0 bases respectively, with 11 bases between them. The CDR3 loop reads CASSQQRTGSYEQYF. In DNA form, the CDR3 reads TGCGCCAGCAGCCAACAAAGGACTGGCTCCTACGAGCAGTACTTC.

V and J are TRBV7-3 and TRBJ2-7; D tentatively reads TRBD1 or TRBD2 (5 bases each). There are 15 residues in the CDR3. CDR1 and CDR2 from the germline V gene are SGHTA and FQGTGA. The ends were cut back, 2 bases at V and 2 bases at J, with 13 bases in the middle. In nucleotides, the CDR3 is TGTGCCAGCAGCTTAGATTGGGGGTTGACCTACGAGCAGTACTTC. It specifies CASSLDWGLTYEQYF.

This clone has a single count. The gene calls are TRBV6-5 and TRBJ2-7; 7 positions match TRBD2. The V and J ends lost 11 bases and 5 bases, in that order; junction bases with no gene match: 6. Looked up from germline, CDR1 is MNHEY and CDR2 is SVGAGI. The CDR3 runs 11 residues. CDR3 nucleotides: TGTGCCCACCGGGGGAGGGACGAGCAGTACTTC. Amino acids: CAHRGRDEQYF.

In the case of this clone: The sample holds other DNA sequences that translate to the same CDR3. The chain is built from TRBV6-5 and TRBJ2-1; D may be TRBD1 (5 bases). The CDR3 loop spans 14 amino acids. CDR1 is MNHEY, CDR2 SVGAGI, per germline. V was shortened by 6 bases and J by 1 base, with 10 bases between the two germline ends. The CDR3 coding sequence is TGTGCCAGCAGCCCAGGGTTTTCCTACAATGAGCAGTTCTTC. Amino acids: CASSPGFSYNEQFF.

The chain has TRBV7-2 and TRBJ2-2; D is possibly TRBD1 or TRBD2 (5 bases each). The CDR3 is made up of 13 amino acids. Germline V gene lookup returns CDR1 SGHTA and CDR2 FQGNSA. V was trimmed by 7 bases and J by 3 bases, leaving 9 bases between them. The CDR3 spells CASTGTYTGELFF. The DNA for the CDR3 is TGTGCCAGCACCGGGACCTACACCGGGGAGCTGTTTTTT.

This sequence joins TRBV4-3 and TRBJ2-7, with a weak D call TRBD2 (5 bases). V was shortened by 1 base and J by 1 base, with 11 bases between the two germline ends. This CDR3 is built from 15 residues. From germline, CDR1 is LGHNA and CDR2 YSLEER. The CDR3 loop reads CASSQGWAGSYEQYF. The CDR3 DNA reads as TGCGCCAGCAGCCAAGGATGGGCGGGTTCCTACGAGCAGTACTTC.

The genes are TRBV5-4 and TRBJ2-2; maybe TRBD2 (6 bases). The ends were cut back, 4 bases at V and 10 bases at J, with 14 bases in the middle. This CDR3 contains 13 residues. Germline CDR1 reads SGHNT; CDR2 reads YYREEE (reference sequence). CDR3 in DNA: TGTGCCAGCAGCGCGGGACTCCTCGTGGAGCTGTTTTTT. It encodes CASSAGLLVELFF.

This clone was seen just once. CDR3 sequence: CASSLQREVAYEQYF. As DNA, the CDR3 is TGTGCCAGCAGCTTACAGCGGGAGGTGGCCTACGAGCAGTACTTC. The chain links TRBV5-8 to TRBJ2-7; 9 bases fit TRBD2. Germline V gene lookup returns CDR1 SGHTS and CDR2 YDEGEE. V dropped 2 bases and J dropped 2; count of bases not matched to a gene: 5. This CDR3 comprises 15 residues.

The genes are TRBV5-1 and TRBJ2-7; D may be TRBD1 (6 bases). This CDR3 comprises 14 residues. Germline V gene lookup returns CDR1 SGHRS and CDR2 YFSETQ. Trimming removed 2 bases from V and 6 bases from J, with 15 bases in between. CDR3 sequence: CASSFGFGGPEQYF. CDR3 DNA sequence: TGCGCCAGCAGCTTTGGGTTTGGGGGCCCCGAGCAGTACTTC.

The V gene is TRBV6-4, the J gene TRBJ2-7; possibly TRBD2 for D (6 bases). Germline V CDR1 and CDR2: MRHNA, SNTAGT. V gave up 3 bases and J gave up 0 bases, with 12 bases separating them. The CDR3 consists of 15 residues. CDR3 DNA sequence: TGTGCCAGCAGTGAGGAGGGACTGAGCTCCTACGAGCAGTACTTC. This sequence encodes CASSEEGLSSYEQYF.

Judged by abundance, this clone is medium-sized. The chain joins TRBV4-1 to TRBJ2-7, with D tentatively TRBD2 (6 bases). The CDR3 is 15 residues long. V lost 0 bases and J lost 5, with 14 bases in between. In germline, CDR1 is MGHRA, CDR2 YSYEKL. The CDR3 DNA is TGCGCCAGCAGCCAAGATCAATGGAGGGCCGACGAGCAGTACTTC. This sequence encodes CASSQDQWRADEQYF.

This clone was seen a few times. This chain connects TRBV6-1 to TRBJ2-2, with TRBD2 matching 11 bases. Germline loops: CDR1 MNHNS, CDR2 SASEGT. The CDR3 is made up of 15 amino acids. With V trimmed by 2 bases and J by 4 bases, 0 bases remained unmatched. The CDR3 bases are TGTGCCAGCAGTGAACTAGCGGGAGGCACCGGGGAGCTGTTTTTT. It yields the protein CASSELAGGTGELFF.

The V and J genes are TRBV7-2 and TRBJ2-7; D might be TRBD1 (6 bases). The CDR3 runs to 15 residues. V lost 2 bases and J 2 bases, leaving 13 bases between the germline ends. Germline CDR1 is SGHTA and CDR2 is FQGNSA. The chain's CDR3 is CASSLLGGVPYEQYF. CDR3 bases: TGTGCCAGCAGCTTACTAGGGGGAGTCCCCTACGAGCAGTACTTC.

The chain is built from TRBV11-2 and TRBJ2-3, with D perhaps matching TRBD2 (6 bases). With 4 bases removed from V and 6 bases from J, the gap between germline ends came to 14 bases. The germline gives CDR1 SGHAT, CDR2 FQNNGV. The CDR3 runs 14 residues. The CDR3 sequence is CASSSWGTVDTQYF. CDR3 nucleotide sequence: TGTGCCAGCAGCTCCTGGGGGACTGTGGATACGCAGTATTTT. Looking up the rest from reference TRBV11-2 and TRBJ2-3 gives the full variable domain: EAGVAQSPRYKIIEKRQSVAFWCNPISGHATLYWYQQILGQGPKLLIQFQNNGVVDDSQLPKDRFSAERLKGVDSTLKIQPAKLEDSAVYLCASSSWGTVDTQYFGPGTRLTVL.

The chain is built from TRBV5-4 and TRBJ1-2, with TRBD1 identical over 9 bases. Germline V gene sequence: CDR1 SGHNT, CDR2 YYREEE (reference sequence). The trim removed 4 bases at V and 4 bases at J, leaving 5 bases unmatched. The CDR3 is made up of 14 amino acids. Here the CDR3 reads CASSATGGPYGYTF. CDR3 nucleotide sequence: TGTGCCAGCAGCGCCACAGGGGGCCCCTATGGCTACACCTTC.